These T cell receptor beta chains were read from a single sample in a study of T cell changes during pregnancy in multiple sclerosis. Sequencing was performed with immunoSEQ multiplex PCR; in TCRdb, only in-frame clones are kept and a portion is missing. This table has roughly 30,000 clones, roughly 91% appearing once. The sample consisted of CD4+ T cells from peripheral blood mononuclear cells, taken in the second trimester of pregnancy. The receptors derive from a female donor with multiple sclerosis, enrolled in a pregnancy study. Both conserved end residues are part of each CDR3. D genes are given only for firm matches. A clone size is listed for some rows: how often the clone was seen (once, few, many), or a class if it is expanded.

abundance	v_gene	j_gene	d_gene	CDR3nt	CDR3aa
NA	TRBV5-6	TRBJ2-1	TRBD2	TGTGCCAGCAGCTTTGGGACTAGCGGGTGGAACAATGAGCAGTTCTTC	CASSFGTSGWNNEQFF
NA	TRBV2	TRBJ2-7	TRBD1	TGTGCCAGCAGCCGGGACAGGGGGCCCGAGCAGTACTTC	CASSRDRGPEQYF
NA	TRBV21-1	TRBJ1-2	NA	TGTGCCAGCCGACGACAGGGAGATTGGGTTAGCTATGGCTACACCTTC	CASRRQGDWVSYGYTF
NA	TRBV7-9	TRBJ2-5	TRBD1	TGTGCCAGCAGCTTAGGACAGGGGGCAAAAGAGACCCAGTACTTC	CASSLGQGAKETQYF
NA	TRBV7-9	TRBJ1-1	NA	TGTGCCAGCAGCCTAACTCGACAGTGGGGAATAGGGAACACTGAAGCTTTCTTT	CASSLTRQWGIGNTEAFF
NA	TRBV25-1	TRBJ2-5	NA	TGTGCCAGCAGTGACGGGGGGCCACAAGAGACCCAGTACTTC	CASSDGGPQETQYF
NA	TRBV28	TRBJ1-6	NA	TGTGCCAGCAGTACAGCCGGGACTTATAATTCACCCCTCCACTTT	CASSTAGTYNSPLHF
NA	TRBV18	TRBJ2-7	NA	TGTGCCAGCTCACCCTTTCAGTACGAGCAGTACTTC	CASSPFQYEQYF
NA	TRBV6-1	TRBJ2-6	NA	TGTGCCAGCAGTGAAGCGTTAGGAGTCTCTGGGGCCAACGTCCTGACTTTC	CASSEALGVSGANVLTF
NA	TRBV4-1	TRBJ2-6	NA	TGCGCCAGCAGCCAAGAAGGGGCAGGCCCGGCCAACGTCCTGACTTTC	CASSQEGAGPANVLTF
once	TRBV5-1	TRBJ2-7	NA	TGCGCCAGCAGCTTGGGACAGGTGGCCTACGAGCAGTACTTC	CASSLGQVAYEQYF
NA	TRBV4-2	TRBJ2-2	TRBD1	TGTGCCAGCAGCCGGCCCGACAGACAGGGCGAGGCCGGGGAGCTGTTTTTT	CASSRPDRQGEAGELFF
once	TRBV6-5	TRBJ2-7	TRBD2	TGTGCCAGCAGTCCTAGCGGGAGAGGATCCGAGCAGTACTTC	CASSPSGRGSEQYF
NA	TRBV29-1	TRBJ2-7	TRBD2	TGCAGCGTTGATTCGGGGGGGAACGAGCAGTACTTC	CSVDSGGNEQYF
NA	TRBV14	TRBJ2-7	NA	TGTGCCAGCAGCCGACGCGGAGTTTCCTACGAGCAGTACTTC	CASSRRGVSYEQYF
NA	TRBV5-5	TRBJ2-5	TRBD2	TGTGCCAGCAGTACAGTAGCGGGAGGAAGCGAGACCCAGTACTTC	CASSTVAGGSETQYF
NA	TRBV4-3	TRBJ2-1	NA	TGCGCCAGCAGCCAACCACTAGGAGGTGAGCAGTTCTTC	CASSQPLGGEQFF
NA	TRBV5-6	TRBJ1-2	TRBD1	TGTGCCAGCAGCGGAGGACAGGGGCAGGACTACACCTTC	CASSGGQGQDYTF
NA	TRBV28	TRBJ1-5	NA	TGTGCCAGCAGTTTGACACAGGGTGGTGGTCAGCCCCAGCATTTT	CASSLTQGGGQPQHF
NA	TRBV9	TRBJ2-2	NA	TGTGCCAGCAGCGTAGATACCGGGGGGCTTACCGGGGAGCTGTTTTTT	CASSVDTGGLTGELFF
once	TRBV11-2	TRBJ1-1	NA	TGTGCCAGCAGCTTAGACAGGAACACTGAAGCTTTCTTT	CASSLDRNTEAFF
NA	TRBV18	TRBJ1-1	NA	TGTGCCAGCTCGTCTCAGAGCGGGAACACTGAAGCTTTCTTT	CASSSQSGNTEAFF
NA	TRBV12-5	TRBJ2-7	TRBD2	TGTGCTAGTGGGAGACCGGGACTAGCCAACTACGAGCAGTACTTC	CASGRPGLANYEQYF
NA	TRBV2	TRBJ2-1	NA	TGTGCCAGCAGTGAGGGGGCCCAGAGGAATGAGCAGTTCTTC	CASSEGAQRNEQFF
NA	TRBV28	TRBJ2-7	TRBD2	TGTGCCAGCAGTGCCCCGGCTAGCGGCTCCTACGAGCAGTACTTC	CASSAPASGSYEQYF
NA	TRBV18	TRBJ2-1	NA	TGTGCCAGCTCACCCCTTTATGAGCAGTTCTTC	CASSPLYEQFF
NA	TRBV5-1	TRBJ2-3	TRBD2	TGCGCCAGCAGCAGCTCTAGCGGGAGGAGCACAGATACGCAGTATTTT	CASSSSSGRSTDTQYF
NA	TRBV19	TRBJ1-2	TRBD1	TGTGCCAGTAGTCCGGGACAGGGGACTAACTATGGCTACACCTTC	CASSPGQGTNYGYTF
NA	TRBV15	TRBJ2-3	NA	TGTGCCACCGCCCGCGGGGATACGCAGTATTTT	CATARGDTQYF
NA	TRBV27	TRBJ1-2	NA	TGTGCCAGCAGTTTAAGGGGCCTCAACTATGGCTACACCTTC	CASSLRGLNYGYTF
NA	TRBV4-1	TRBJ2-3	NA	TGCGCCAGCAGCCAAACCGGCGTGAGGGATACGCAGTATTTT	CASSQTGVRDTQYF
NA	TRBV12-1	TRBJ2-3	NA	TGTGCCAGCAGCTCGAACCATCTAGCGGGAGGTGCCACAGATACGCAGTATTTT	CASSSNHLAGGATDTQYF
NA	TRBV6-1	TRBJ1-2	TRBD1	TGTGCCAGCAGTGTCCCGGGACAGTATGGCTACACCTTC	CASSVPGQYGYTF
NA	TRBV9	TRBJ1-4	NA	TGTGCCAGCAGCCCCAGGGGATCGGGAGAAAAACTGTTTTTT	CASSPRGSGEKLFF
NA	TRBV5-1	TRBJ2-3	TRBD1	TGCGCCAGCAGCGGGGGACAGGGAGGGTCAGATACGCAGTATTTT	CASSGGQGGSDTQYF
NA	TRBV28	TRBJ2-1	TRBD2	TGTGCCAGCAGTTCCTCCCCGGGCGGGAGACTCAATGAGCAGTTCTTC	CASSSSPGGRLNEQFF
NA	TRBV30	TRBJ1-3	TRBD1	TGTGCCTGGAGTGTTCAGGGGGGATCTGGAAACACCATATATTTT	CAWSVQGGSGNTIYF
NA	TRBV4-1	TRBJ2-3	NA	TGCGCCAGCAGCCAGGAAGCGGGCCTCCGGGCGAATTTT	CASSQEAGLRANF
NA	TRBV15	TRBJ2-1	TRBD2	TGTGCCACCAGCAGAGGACTAGCGGGAGTTGAGCAGTTCTTC	CATSRGLAGVEQFF
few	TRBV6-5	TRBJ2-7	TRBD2	TGTGCCAGCCGCCAGCGGGAATCCTACGAGCAGTACTTC	CASRQRESYEQYF
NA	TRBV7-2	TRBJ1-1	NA	TGTGCCAGCAGCTTCCAACCCGGGGTGGGGAACACTGAAGCTTTCTTT	CASSFQPGVGNTEAFF
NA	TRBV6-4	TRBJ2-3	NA	TGTGCCAGCAGTTTCTCTAGCACAGATACGCAGTATTTT	CASSFSSTDTQYF
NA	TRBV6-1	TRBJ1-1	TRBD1	TGTGCCAGCAGTGGGGACAGGGCTCTTTCTGAAGCTTTCTTT	CASSGDRALSEAFF
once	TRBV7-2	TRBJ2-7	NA	TGTGCCAGCAGCTTAAGCCCTGGGAGGAAGCTCTCCTACGAGCAGTACTTC	CASSLSPGRKLSYEQYF
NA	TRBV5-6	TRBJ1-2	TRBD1	TGTGCCAGCAGCTTGTCCCAGGCAGGGGGCTGGTATGGCTACACCTTC	CASSLSQAGGWYGYTF
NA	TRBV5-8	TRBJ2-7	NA	TGTGCCAGCAGCTTAGAGGGATACGAGCAGTACTTC	CASSLEGYEQYF
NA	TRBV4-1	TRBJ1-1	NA	TGCGCCAGCATCCTTGGACAGCAAAACACTGAAGCTTTCTTT	CASILGQQNTEAFF
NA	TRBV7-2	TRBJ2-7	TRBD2	TGTGCCAGCAGCTTAGGATCGGGAGGGCCCTACGAGCAGTACTTC	CASSLGSGGPYEQYF
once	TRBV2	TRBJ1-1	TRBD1	TGTGCCAGCAGTGATCACCCCAGCAGGGGGTACATTCGGAACACTGAAGCTTTCTTT	CASSDHPSRGYIRNTEAFF
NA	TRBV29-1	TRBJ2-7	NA	TGCAGCGTTGAAGCAGGGCCCTACGAGCAGTACTTC	CSVEAGPYEQYF
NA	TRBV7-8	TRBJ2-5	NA	TGTGCCAGCAGCTTAGCGAAACACAGCCAAGAGACCCAGTACTTC	CASSLAKHSQETQYF
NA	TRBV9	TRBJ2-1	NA	TGTGCCAGCAGCCCGTTGAGCTACAATGAGCAGTTCTTC	CASSPLSYNEQFF
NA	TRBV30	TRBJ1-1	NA	TGTGCCTGGAGTCGGAGTGTGTACACTGAAGCTTTCTTT	CAWSRSVYTEAFF
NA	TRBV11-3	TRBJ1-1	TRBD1	TGTGCCAGCAGCTTAGAATCAACAGGGGCACAAGCTTTCTTT	CASSLESTGAQAFF
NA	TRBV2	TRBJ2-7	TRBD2	TGTGCCAGCAGTGAAGTCCCCCTAGCGGGAGTCCGCCGCGAGCAGTACTTC	CASSEVPLAGVRREQYF
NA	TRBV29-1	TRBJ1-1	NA	TGCAGCGTTCGTTCAGGGTTGGTTGGTGAAGCTTTCTTT	CSVRSGLVGEAFF
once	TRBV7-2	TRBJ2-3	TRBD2	TGTGCCAGCAGCTTAGCGCTTACCGGGAGGAGAACAGATACGCAGTATTTT	CASSLALTGRRTDTQYF